This T cell receptor (beta chain) emerged from a study of cytomegalovirus exposure and HLA in healthy donors. Findings of the study overall: A prior analysis recorded that most TCR beta V segments were productive about 87% or about 30% of the time. Certain sequence variants were highly shared and formed a cluster, and this cluster was likely a sequencing artifact. Relative to the approximately 680-donor mean, N-insertions were reportedly fewer in an Asian-associated ancestry cluster in a later analysis.

The CDR3 length is 14 residues. Per germline, CDR1 GTSNPN and CDR2 SVGIG (reference sequence). The ends lost 5 bases at V and 5 bases at J; junction bases unmatched: 7. To note about this clone: The antigen is undetermined.

It was with 60 Vbeta and 13 Jbeta primers that the PCR ran. The protocol was immunoSEQ multiplex PCR, while the TCRdb copy is restricted to in-frame clones and leaves out a portion. The sample includes 75,000 to 100,000 clones, around 77% of them seen just once. This TCR derives from a man aged 40-55 years in good health and CMV-seronegative. Sample: PBMCs. This sequence joins TRBV30 and TRBJ2-1, with 9 bases fitting TRBD2. As DNA, the CDR3 is TGTGCCTGGTCGAGGGCTAGCGGGAACAATGAGCAGTTCTTC. Its protein product is CAWSRASGNNEQFF.